This T cell receptor beta chain is from a study of cytomegalovirus exposure and HLA in healthy donors. Study summary: The early release's HLA-typed donors yielded about 85 million unique TCRs. Findings and caveats of the study: There was a cluster of highly shared sequence variants that was likely a sequencing artifact.

Trimming took 7 bases from V and 5 from J, leaving 13 bases between them. This CDR3 spans 13 amino acids. The germline gives CDR1 SGHTA, CDR2 FQGNSA. Both 60 Vbeta primers and 13 Jbeta primers went into the PCR. Only in-frame clones appear in the TCRdb table, and some are missing; sequencing was by immunoSEQ multiplex PCR. The table shows some 100,000 clones, with around 76% occurring only once. The donors (healthy individuals) were bone marrow donors. Note on this clone: Antigen specificity is unknown.

The sequencing input was PBMCs. The V gene is TRBV7-2, the J gene TRBJ2-3; the D gene is possibly TRBD2 (5 bases). This receptor was identified in a woman aged 45-65 years in good health and CMV-seropositive. The CDR3 protein is CASTRGSRDTQYF. DNA for the CDR3: TGTGCCAGCACCCGAGGGTCGAGAGATACGCAGTATTTT.